The clone carrying this T cell receptor beta chain was found once. Trimming took 3 bases from V and 4 from J, leaving 13 bases between them. The CDR3 sequence is 13 residues long. In germline, CDR1 is SQVTM, CDR2 ANQGSEA. The entry originates in a study of blood T cell repertoires in COVID-19. About the study: Donors in the United States, Italy and Spain gave samples during acute or convalescent COVID-19. T cells, B-cell-depleted T cells, or PBMCs supplied cDNA or gDNA.

Produced via immunoSEQ multiplex PCR; TCRdb's table is partial and in-frame only. The sample lists approximately 260,000 clones, 75% to 95% occurring once. Enrollees, roughly 18 to 95 years old, lived in about two dozen US areas. The study assigned cohorts using participant-reported clinical history. Material: PBMCs or T cells enriched from blood (not recorded which). This receptor was identified in a woman between 18 and 30 years old who had recovered from COVID-19. This chain connects TRBV29-1 to TRBJ2-7; TRBD1 might be the D (6 bases). The CDR3: CSVDGGSVYEQYF. CDR3 DNA: TGCAGCGTTGATGGGGGCAGCGTGTACGAGCAGTACTTC.